This TCR beta chain was captured by sequencing in a study of blood T cell repertoires in COVID-19. Overall study: PBMCs, B-cell-depleted T cells, or T cells were the source of the cDNA or gDNA that made up the material.

Data came from immunoSEQ multiplex PCR; TCRdb stores just in-frame clones and leaves some out. The table shows roughly 160,000 clones, with around four fifths occurring only once. Trimming removed 7 bases from V and 9 bases from J, with 16 bases in between. The CDR3 spans 12 residues. The germline gives CDR1 SQVTM, CDR2 ANQGSEA. Seattle cases were enrolled at active infection and followed longitudinally. This TCR derives from a woman aged 80 or over with COVID-19, enrolled during active disease. Material for sequencing was peripheral blood. The V call is TRBV29-1, the J call TRBJ2-1, with D perhaps matching TRBD2 (6 bases). The CDR3, as DNA: TGCAGCGCGAGCGGGCTGTCCGTTGAGCAGTTCTTC. This gives the protein CSASGLSVEQFF.